This passage covers 8 T cell receptor beta chains from one sample sequenced in a study of monozygotic twins with inflammatory bowel disease. TCRdb re-called the 5' RACE reads, yielding one record per CDR3 amino acid sequence without DNA. This sample lists approximately 400,000 distinct CDR3 sequences; its ten largest clones have approximately 2.3%. Sequencing was done on a sample of blood. Receptors were obtained from a human donor with ulcerative colitis or Crohn's disease, or a healthy co-twin of an affected twin (not recorded which).

The chain recombines TRBV3-1 with TRBJ2-7; TCRdb proposes TRBD2, but this gene call is untestable without DNA. This CDR3 is built from 12 residues. In germline, CDR1 is LGHDT, CDR2 YNNKEL (reference sequence). The CDR3 here is CASSQETGAQYF.

The gene calls are TRBV7-8 and TRBJ1-1. Germline V gene sequence: CDR1 SGHVS, CDR2 FQNEAQ. The CDR3 is made up of 17 amino acids. This chain's CDR3 is CASSLVVGRVMNTEAFF.

The rearrangement links TRBV7-6 to TRBJ2-5; the TRBD2 assignment by TCRdb is unverifiable without DNA. The CDR3 loop spans 14 amino acids. Germline V gives CDR1 SGHVS, CDR2 FNYEAQ. The CDR3 loop reads CASSITSPQETQYF. The complete variable domain, with remaining parts taken from reference TRBV7-6 and TRBJ2-5, reads GAGVSQSPRYKVTKRGQDVALRCDPISGHVSLYWYRQALGQGPEFLTYFNYEAQQDKSGLPNDRFSAERPEGSISTLTIQRTEQRDSAMYRCASSITSPQETQYFGPGTRLLVL.

This chain connects TRBV2 to TRBJ2-2; without DNA, the TCRdb call of TRBD2 cannot be checked. The germline CDR1 and CDR2 sequences are SNHLY and FYNNEI. The CDR3 covers 14 residues. This chain's CDR3 is CASRAGVNTGELFF.

This chain connects TRBV29-1 to TRBJ1-3. The CDR3 totals 12 residues. CDR1 and CDR2 (germline): SQVTM, ANQGSEA. This chain's CDR3 is CSVQGAGNTIYF.

The V call is TRBV20-1, the J call TRBJ1-2. The CDR3 is made up of 14 amino acids. Germline values: CDR1 DFQATT, CDR2 SNEGSKA (reference sequence). The CDR3: CSALTGGPRDGYTF.

This sequence joins TRBV10-3 and TRBJ1-1; checking the TCRdb D call of TRBD1 is not possible without DNA. The CDR3 has 13 residues. Germline CDR1 and CDR2: ENHRY and SYGVKD. CDR3 protein: CATTGQGATEAFF.

The chain combines TRBV7-2 with TRBJ1-4; the TCRdb D gene call, TRBD1, has no DNA to confirm it. CDR3 length equals 15 residues. Germline CDR1 SGHTA, CDR2 FQGNSA. The chain's CDR3 is CASSFSGGPNEKLFF.